Following are 15 T cell receptor beta chains from one sample sequenced in a study of identical twins. TCRdb reanalysed the 5' RACE reads using MiXCR and keeps one entry per CDR3 protein. The sample includes 400,000 or so distinct CDR3 sequences, roughly 9% seen only once; the top ten take approximately 9.3%. Sequencing was done on a sample of naive T cells sorted from blood. All receptors derive from a woman aged 45 to 65 in good health.

There are many counts of this clonotype. This chain links TRBV3-1 with TRBJ2-7, with D maybe TRBD1 (6 bases). Germline V CDR1 and CDR2: LGHDT, YNNKEL (reference sequence). The CDR3 length is 13 residues. V was pared by 3 bases and J by 4 bases, with 10 bases between. CDR3 coding DNA: TGTGCCAGCAGCCACCTTACAGGGTACGAGCAGTACTTC. Translated: CASSHLTGYEQYF.

This clonotype was found a few times. The CDR3: CASRGTRKETQYF. CDR3 nucleotide sequence: TGTGCCAGCAGGGGGACTAGAAAAGAGACCCAGTACTTC. J is TRBJ2-5 and V is TRBV12-3 or TRBV12-4; 8 nucleotides agree with TRBD2. V lost 6 bases to trimming and J lost 3 bases; unmatched junction nucleotides: 3. The CDR3 is 13 residues long.

There are a few counts of this clonotype. The chain uses TRBV6-5 and TRBJ2-7; TRBD2 aligns across 11 bases. V dropped 4 bases and J dropped 1; count of bases not matched to a gene: 9. Germline V gives CDR1 MNHEY, CDR2 SVGAGI. This CDR3 is built from 17 residues. The CDR3: CASSSPPSGRSSYEQYF. The CDR3 DNA is TGTGCCAGCAGTTCCCCACCTAGCGGGAGGTCTTCCTACGAGCAGTACTTC.

This chain uses TRBV19 with TRBJ2-1; TRBD2 matches 14 bases. CDR3 length: 16 amino acids. The junction had 4 bases not matched to a gene; V was cut back by 7 bases and J by 2 bases. Germline loops: CDR1 LNHDA, CDR2 SQIVND (reference sequence). This CDR3 is CASIGTSGGPYNEQFF. The CDR3 region has the DNA TGTGCCAGTATAGGGACTAGCGGGGGCCCCTACAATGAGCAGTTCTTC.

This clonotype has ten or more counts. The chain employs TRBV9 and TRBJ1-3, with D maybe TRBD1 (5 bases). V was clipped by 3 bases and J by 0 bases, with 10 bases between them. The CDR3 consists of 15 residues. Germline V gene lookup returns CDR1 SGDLS and CDR2 YYNGEE. CDR3 sequence: CASSARQSSGNTIYF. The CDR3 region has the DNA TGTGCCAGCAGCGCCAGACAGAGCTCTGGAAACACCATATATTTT. Based on the CDR3 plus reference TRBV9 and TRBJ1-3, the full variable domain is DSGVTQTPKHLITATGQRVTLRCSPRSGDLSVYWYQQSLDQGLQFLIQYYNGEERAKGNILERFSAQQFPDLHSELNLSSLELGDSALYFCASSARQSSGNTIYFGEGSWLTVV.

There are a few counts of this clonotype. The chain combines TRBV11-3 with TRBJ2-1, with TRBD2 as a possible D gene (5 bases). V lost 0 bases and J lost 7, with 10 bases in between. CDR1 is SGHNT, CDR2 YENEEA, per germline. The CDR3 is made up of 14 amino acids. CDR3 sequence reads: CASSLEDSRNEQFF. As DNA, the CDR3 is TGTGCCAGCAGCTTAGAGGACTCTAGGAATGAGCAGTTCTTC.

The sample holds many counts of this clonotype. This chain links TRBV3-1 with TRBJ2-7; tentative D call: TRBD2 (5 bases). CDR1 and CDR2 from the germline V gene are LGHDT and YNNKEL (reference sequence). Trimming left V 1 base short and J 2 bases short, with 12 bases between. This CDR3 contains 15 residues. The CDR3 region has the DNA TGTGCCAGCAGCCAAGCTGTAGGACTCACCTACGAGCAGTACGTC. Translation: CASSQAVGLTYEQYV.

This clonotype has only a few counts. The chain uses TRBV2 and TRBJ2-1; D possibly corresponds to TRBD1 (6 bases). The CDR3 contains 14 residues. V was cut by 6 bases and J by 7 bases, with 16 bases left in between. CDR1 and CDR2 (germline): SNHLY, FYNNEI. CDR3 in DNA: TGTGCCAGCAGAGGCCCAGGGGTAGGGAATGAGCAGTTCTTC. As protein: CASRGPGVGNEQFF.

This clonotype has a count of ten or more. The chain carries TRBV12-3 or TRBV12-4 and TRBJ2-7; TRBD1 is a possible D gene (6 bases). V lost 6 bases to trimming and J lost 0 bases, with 18 bases between them. The CDR3 length is 16 residues. The CDR3 here is CASSPSGTGNSYEQYF. CDR3 nucleotide sequence: TGTGCCAGCAGCCCGTCGGGAACAGGGAACTCCTACGAGCAGTACTTC.

In this sample, this clonotype turned up many times. V gene TRBV20-1 combines with J gene TRBJ1-6; D might be TRBD1 (5 bases). Germline V gene sequence: CDR1 DFQATT, CDR2 SNEGSKA (reference sequence). Trimming cost V 1 base and J 9 bases, with 10 bases left between them. The CDR3 consists of 13 residues. In DNA form, the CDR3 reads TGCAGTGCTAGAGTGGGGGGGTTTTCACCCCTCCACTTT. Its protein product is CSARVGGFSPLHF.

This clonotype was found a few times. This chain links TRBV28 with TRBJ1-3; D not resolved. The CDR3 sequence is 15 residues long. Germline V CDR1 and CDR2: MDHEN, SYDVKM. Trimming removed 3 bases from V and 0 bases from J, with 9 bases in between. CDR3 residues: CASSFGRTSGNTIYF. CDR3 bases: TGTGCCAGCAGTTTTGGGCGGACCTCTGGAAACACCATATATTTT.

The table lists this clonotype with many counts. CDR3 residues: CASSLVIGLAAKGEQFF. CDR3 bases: TGTGCCAGCAGCTTGGTGATAGGACTAGCGGCAAAGGGTGAGCAGTTCTTC. The chain combines TRBV5-5 with TRBJ2-1; TRBD2 agrees at 10 bases. With 0 bases clipped from V and 9 bases from J, the junction kept 12 bases outside the gene matches. The CDR3 contains 17 residues. Germline CDR1 and CDR2: SGHKS and YYEKEE (reference sequence).

This chain joins TRBV5-1 and TRBJ2-1, with TRBD1 matching 9 bases. The CDR3 consists of 12 residues. CDR1 and CDR2 (germline): SGHRS, YFSETQ. The J segment lost 13 bases and the V segment lost 0 bases, leaving 2 bases of the junction unmatched. The CDR3 sequence: CASSLEGQGQFF. CDR3 in DNA: TGCGCCAGCAGCTTGGAGGGACAGGGACAGTTCTTC.

This clonotype was found a few times. The chain uses TRBV29-1 and TRBJ2-3, with 9 bases that match TRBD1. The CDR3 runs 13 residues. The V gene's germline CDR1 is SQVTM and CDR2 ANQGSEA. With V trimmed by 6 bases and J by 5 bases, 6 bases remained unmatched. The CDR3 region has the DNA TGCAGCGTGAGGACAGGGGTGAGAGATACGCAGTATTTT. Translation gives CSVRTGVRDTQYF.

Ten or more counts support this clonotype. This rearrangement joins TRBV12-3 or TRBV12-4 to TRBJ2-2, with TRBD2 identical over 8 bases. The V segment lost 5 bases and the J segment 5 bases; nucleotides outside the gene matches: 4. The CDR3 is made up of 14 amino acids. CDR3 loop: CASSGTSRTGELFF. CDR3 in DNA: TGTGCCAGCAGTGGGACTAGTAGGACCGGGGAGCTGTTTTTT.